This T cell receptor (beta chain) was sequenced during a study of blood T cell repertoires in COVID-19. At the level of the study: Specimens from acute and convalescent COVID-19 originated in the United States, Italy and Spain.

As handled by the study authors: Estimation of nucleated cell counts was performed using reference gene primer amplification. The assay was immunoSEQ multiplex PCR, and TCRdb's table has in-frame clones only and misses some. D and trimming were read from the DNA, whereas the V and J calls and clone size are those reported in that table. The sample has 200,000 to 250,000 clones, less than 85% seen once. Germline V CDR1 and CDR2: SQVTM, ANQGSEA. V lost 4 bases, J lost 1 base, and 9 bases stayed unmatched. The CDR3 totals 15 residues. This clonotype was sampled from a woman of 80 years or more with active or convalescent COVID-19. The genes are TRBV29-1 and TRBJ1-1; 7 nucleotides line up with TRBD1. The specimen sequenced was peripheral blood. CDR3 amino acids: CSVAGGQASNTEAFF. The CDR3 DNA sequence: TGCAGCGTTGCTGGCGGACAGGCCTCGAACACTGAAGCTTTCTTT.